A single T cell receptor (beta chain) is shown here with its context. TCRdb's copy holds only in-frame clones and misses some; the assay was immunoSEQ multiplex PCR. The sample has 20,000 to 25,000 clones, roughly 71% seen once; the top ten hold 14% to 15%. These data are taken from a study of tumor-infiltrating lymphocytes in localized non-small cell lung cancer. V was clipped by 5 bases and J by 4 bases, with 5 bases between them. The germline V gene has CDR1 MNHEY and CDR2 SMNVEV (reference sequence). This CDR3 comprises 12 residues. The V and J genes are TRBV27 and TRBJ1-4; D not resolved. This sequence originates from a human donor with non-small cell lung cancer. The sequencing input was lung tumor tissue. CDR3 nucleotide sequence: TGTGCCAGCAGTCCAGATAATGAAAAACTGTTTTTT. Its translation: CASSPDNEKLFF.